This TCR beta chain originates from a study of T-cell memory formation after mild COVID-19. For the study at large: Largely, the TCR clusters proved donor specific. Findings and limits, study-wide: Most CD4+ clones that shrank were in CM and EM, while CD8+ ones turned up in EMRA. Later expanders leaned CD4+, whereas day 15 to 85 contracting clones were balanced CD4/CD8.

This clonotype turned up a few times. Its target is not known. With V trimmed by 4 bases and J by 6 bases, 5 bases remained unmatched. The germline CDR1 and CDR2 sequences are KGHDR and SFDVKD. This CDR3 contains 14 residues. From 5'RACE with constant-segment primers came TCR alpha and TCR beta cDNA libraries that carried sample barcodes and UMIs. One entry per CDR3 protein results from TCRdb running MiXCR on the 5' RACE reads. This sample has fewer than 700,000 distinct CDR3 sequences; 15% to 20% occur once, and the top ten carry more than 10%. The source material was PBMCs or a T cell subset sorted from them (not recorded which). The rearrangement joins TRBV24-1 to TRBJ2-7, with 10 nucleotides matching TRBD1. The TCR comes from an adult woman who had mild COVID-19 (a few samples of this study predate the infection). Cell type and time point are not known. In DNA, the CDR3 is TGTGCCACCAGTGAAGACGGGACAGGGGTCGAGCAGTACTTC. This gives the protein CATSEDGTGVEQYF.